This passage covers 25 T cell receptor beta chains from one sample sequenced in a study of cytomegalovirus exposure and HLA in healthy donors. The method was immunoSEQ multiplex PCR; TCRdb's version includes in-frame clones alone and lacks a portion of them. Here the sample spans roughly 260,000 clones, 90% being singletons. Input material: PBMCs. The origin of the receptors is a woman aged 18-29 years in good health and CMV-seronegative.

The V and J genes are TRBV4-1 and TRBJ2-5; the D gene is possibly TRBD2 (6 bases). V was pared by 3 bases and J by 2 bases, with 10 bases between. This CDR3 spans 14 amino acids. Germline-derived CDR1 and CDR2 are MGHRA and YSYEKL. The CDR3 sequence: CASSQFGTQETQYF. The CDR3, as DNA: TGCGCCAGCAGCCAGTTCGGGACTCAAGAGACCCAGTACTTC.

The chain carries TRBV19 and TRBJ2-1; 12 nucleotides align to TRBD2. The CDR3 length is 19 residues. Per germline, CDR1 LNHDA and CDR2 SQIVND (reference sequence). The ends lost 4 bases at V and 0 bases at J; junction bases unmatched: 10. CDR3 nucleotides: TGTGCCAGTAGTAGGATCTCTAGCGGGGGGGCCCCCTCCTACAATGAGCAGTTCTTC. Its protein product is CASSRISSGGAPSYNEQFF.

This clone was seen only once. J is TRBJ1-1 and V is TRBV6-6; 8 nucleotides align to TRBD1. Germline values: CDR1 MNHNY, CDR2 SVGAGI (reference sequence). V lost 6 bases to trimming and J lost 7 bases; unmatched junction nucleotides: 4. The length of the CDR3 is 12 residues. Here the CDR3 reads CASSLGQVEAFF. CDR3 DNA sequence: TGTGCCAGCAGCTTGGGACAGGTTGAAGCTTTCTTT.

The genes are TRBV7-3 and TRBJ1-1; D not resolved. The CDR3 extends over 13 amino acids. The germline gives CDR1 SGHTA, CDR2 FQGTGA. Trimming removed 3 bases from V and 2 bases from J, with 7 bases in between. In DNA, the CDR3 is TGTGCCAGCAGCTTCCGGAGAAACACTGAAGCTTTCTTT. Translation: CASSFRRNTEAFF.

Only one count was recorded for this clone. The gene calls are TRBV28 and TRBJ1-2; 7 bases line up with TRBD1. This CDR3 is built from 13 residues. V shed 10 bases, J shed 1 base, and the junction held 6 bases outside the gene matches. Germline V lookup: CDR1 MDHEN, CDR2 SYDVKM. CDR3 sequence (DNA): TGTGCCACCGAGACAGGGAATAACTATGGCTACACCTTC. Residues: CATETGNNYGYTF.

The chain employs TRBV4-3 and TRBJ1-6; no firm D call. Between the trimmed V and J ends, which lost 1 base and 4 bases, there was a span of 14 bases. Germline CDR1 LGHNA, CDR2 YSLEER. The CDR3 covers 17 residues. The CDR3 DNA reads TGCGCCAGCAGCCAAGGCCCTAGGTCAGATTATAATTCACCCCTCCACTTT. Translation gives CASSQGPRSDYNSPLHF.

The J gene is TRBJ2-3, the V gene TRBV7-8; D call uncertain. In germline, CDR1 is SGHVS, CDR2 FQNEAQ. The CDR3 has 12 amino acids. The V and J ends lost 3 bases and 5 bases respectively, with 6 bases between them. CDR3 residues: CASSLSRDTQYF. DNA for the CDR3: TGTGCCAGCAGCTTGTCTAGAGATACGCAGTATTTT.

The rearrangement links TRBV28 to TRBJ1-2; 10 bases map to TRBD1. This CDR3 contains 14 residues. J gave up 5 bases and V 6 bases, and 6 bases lay outside the gene matches. Germline assignment: CDR1 MDHEN and CDR2 SYDVKM. CDR3 amino acids: CASSSGTGVYGYTF. The CDR3 nucleotides are TGTGCCAGCAGCTCCGGGACAGGGGTGTATGGCTACACCTTC.

This rearrangement joins TRBV9 to TRBJ2-1, with TRBD2 matching 8 bases. The CDR3 covers 13 residues. Germline CDR1 and CDR2: SGDLS and YYNGEE. V dropped 0 bases and J dropped 12; count of bases not matched to a gene: 5. CDR3 nucleotide sequence: TGTGCCAGCAGCGTAGGAGGAGGGACTAGGCAGTTCTTC. This encodes CASSVGGGTRQFF.

The CDR3 coding sequence is TGTGCCAGCAGTTTTAATAGGCAGCTTGGGCGCAATCAGCCCCAGCATTTT. It translates to CASSFNRQLGRNQPQHF. The chain is built from TRBV28 and TRBJ1-5, with no clear D. Germline V gives CDR1 MDHEN, CDR2 SYDVKM. Trimming cost V 3 bases and J 2 bases, with 17 bases left between them. CDR3 length: 17 amino acids.

The chain employs TRBV30 and TRBJ1-1, with D possibly matching TRBD1 (5 bases). V dropped 3 bases and J dropped 5 bases, with 13 bases sitting between them. CDR1 is GTSNPN and CDR2 is SVGIG in the germline V gene (reference sequence). CDR3 length: 13 amino acids. DNA for the CDR3: TGTGCCTGGAGCCTCTGGGGGGTAACTGAAGCTTTCTTT. Translating gives CAWSLWGVTEAFF.

This clone turned up a few times. The chain has TRBV4-1 and TRBJ1-1; D uncertain. Trimming removed 0 bases at V and 0 bases at J, with 5 bases between. CDR3 length: 14 amino acids. CDR1 and CDR2 (germline): MGHRA, YSYEKL. In DNA, the CDR3 is TGCGCCAGCAGCCAAGAACAGATGAACACTGAAGCTTTCTTT. This translates into CASSQEQMNTEAFF.

This clone has only one observation. V usage is TRBV2 and J usage is TRBJ2-1; 10 bases align to TRBD2. Germline V gene sequence: CDR1 SNHLY, CDR2 FYNNEI. Trimming cost V 6 bases and J 4 bases; bases outside gene matches: 6. The CDR3 consists of 15 residues. CDR3 sequence (DNA): TGTGCCAGCAGCCGGACTAGCGGCCAATACAATGAGCAGTTCTTC. Amino acid sequence: CASSRTSGQYNEQFF.

The chain combines TRBV28 with TRBJ1-4; 11 nucleotides line up with TRBD1. Losses at the gene ends were 4 bases for V and 3 bases for J; bases not matched to a gene: 7. Germline loops: CDR1 MDHEN, CDR2 SYDVKM. This CDR3 is built from 17 residues. CDR3 loop: CASSSRTGGLSNEKLFF. CDR3 bases: TGTGCCAGCAGTTCTCGGACAGGGGGCCTTTCTAATGAAAAACTGTTTTTT.

The chain links TRBV5-6 to TRBJ2-7; D is ambiguous. The CDR3 is made up of 13 amino acids. Trimming removed 0 bases from V and 3 bases from J, with 7 bases in between. CDR1 is SGHDT and CDR2 is YYEEEE in the germline V gene. The CDR3 reads CASSLETYYEQYV. The CDR3, as DNA: TGTGCCAGCAGCTTGGAAACTTACTACGAGCAGTACGTC.

The chain recombines TRBV29-1 with TRBJ2-3; perhaps TRBD1 as D (6 bases). Germline CDR1 is SQVTM and CDR2 is ANQGSEA. This CDR3 region has 13 residues. Deletions cut 3 bases from V and 1 base from J, with 8 bases between. CDR3 nucleotide sequence: TGCAGCGTTGATTGGGGGCGCACAGATACGCAGTATTTT. Translation gives CSVDWGRTDTQYF.

V usage is TRBV4-1 and J usage is TRBJ1-6, with D unclear. The germline V gene encodes CDR1 MGHRA and CDR2 YSYEKL. Between the trimmed V and J ends, which lost 0 bases and 0 bases, there was a span of 12 bases. The CDR3 has 18 residues. The CDR3 here is CASSQERGGSSYNSPLHF. The CDR3 bases are TGCGCCAGCAGCCAAGAACGAGGCGGGAGCTCCTATAATTCACCCCTCCACTTT.

J is TRBJ1-4 and V is TRBV28, with unresolved D. V was trimmed by 5 bases and J by 6 bases, leaving 4 bases between them. Germline-derived CDR1 and CDR2 are MDHEN and SYDVKM. The CDR3 spans 11 residues. The DNA of the CDR3 is TGTGCCAGCAGTCCCGATGAAAAACTGTTTTTT. Protein sequence: CASSPDEKLFF.

The V gene is TRBV7-3, the J gene TRBJ2-7; 13 positions match TRBD2. The ends lost 7 bases at V and 1 base at J; junction bases unmatched: 10. Germline loops: CDR1 SGHTA, CDR2 FQGTGA. This CDR3 region has 17 residues. Written as DNA, the CDR3 is TGTGCCAGCACGTACGCCGGGACTAGCGGGGTTTCCTACGAGCAGTACTTC. Translation: CASTYAGTSGVSYEQYF.

V gene TRBV18 combines with J gene TRBJ2-3; unclear D gene. CDR3 length equals 13 residues. V shed 5 bases and J shed 2 bases, with 8 bases lying between them. From germline, CDR1 is KGHSH and CDR2 LQKENI. The CDR3 protein is CASSTLSTDTQYF. CDR3 sequence (DNA): TGTGCCAGCTCAACCCTATCCACAGATACGCAGTATTTT.

A remark on this clone: This sample also contains other DNA sequences that code for the same CDR3. The chain carries TRBV6-1 and TRBJ1-3; no definite D call. The ends were cut back, 3 bases at V and 3 bases at J, with 6 bases in the middle. The CDR3 has 13 residues. The germline V gene encodes CDR1 MNHNS and CDR2 SASEGT. CDR3 protein: CASSDRGGNTIYF. The CDR3 nucleotides are TGTGCCAGCAGTGATCGCGGTGGAAACACCATATATTTT.

The chain uses TRBV4-3 and TRBJ2-7; tentative D call: TRBD2 (6 bases). V lost 0 bases and J lost 6, with 27 bases in between. This CDR3 comprises 19 residues. The germline CDR1 and CDR2 sequences are LGHNA and YSLEER. CDR3 residues: CASSQEGGFPSSSGTEQYF. In DNA form, the CDR3 reads TGCGCCAGCAGCCAAGAGGGAGGATTTCCCTCCTCGAGTGGGACCGAGCAGTACTTC.

V is TRBV28 and J is TRBJ2-5; the D gene is possibly TRBD2 (6 bases). CDR3 length: 17 residues. Deletions cut 3 bases from V and 3 bases from J, with 20 bases between. The germline V gene encodes CDR1 MDHEN and CDR2 SYDVKM. Here the CDR3 reads CASSLRGGLAGKETQYF. DNA of the CDR3: TGTGCCAGCAGTTTGCGTGGGGGATTGGCGGGGAAAGAGACCCAGTACTTC.

This sequence joins TRBV5-6 and TRBJ2-2; TRBD1 agrees at 7 bases. The CDR3 consists of 16 residues. The V and J ends lost 0 bases and 7 bases, in that order; junction bases with no gene match: 9. CDR1 SGHDT and CDR2 YYEEEE come from the germline V gene. The chain's CDR3 is CASSLGSTGSNGELFF. The CDR3 nucleotides read TGTGCCAGCAGCTTGGGATCGACAGGGTCGAACGGGGAGCTGTTTTTT.

The chain uses TRBV2 and TRBJ2-2; tentatively, D is TRBD2 (5 bases). Trimming cost V 4 bases and J 6 bases, with 9 bases left between them. Germline CDR1 and CDR2: SNHLY and FYNNEI. This CDR3 region has 13 residues. CDR3: CASSVEGSGELFF. The CDR3 nucleotides are TGTGCCAGCAGTGTAGAGGGCTCCGGGGAGCTGTTTTTT. Full variable domain (missing parts from reference TRBV2 and TRBJ2-2): EPEVTQTPSHQVTQMGQEVILRCVPISNHLYFYWYRQILGQKVEFLVSFYNNEISEKSEIFDDQFSVERPDGSNFTLKIRSTKLEDSAMYFCASSVEGSGELFFGEGSRLTVL.